Presented here are 5 T cell receptor beta chains from one specimen sequenced in a study of blood T cell repertoires in COVID-19. Assay used: immunoSEQ multiplex PCR; TCRdb lists only in-frame clones, some missing. Counted here are a few hundred thousand clones, 80% to 90% occurring once; the ten biggest clones make up around 9.3%. Sequencing was carried out using PBMCs or T cells enriched from blood (not recorded which). These receptors were obtained from a woman younger than 35 who had recovered from COVID-19.

The chain is built from TRBV30 and TRBJ2-7, with 8 bases that match TRBD1. Per the germline V gene, CDR1 is GTSNPN and CDR2 is SVGIG (reference sequence). The CDR3 runs to 13 residues. With 6 bases clipped from V and 1 base from J, the junction kept 5 bases outside the gene matches. The CDR3 DNA is TGTGCCTGTAACAGGGGGTTGTCCTACGAGCAGTACTTC. Its translation: CACNRGLSYEQYF.

V and J are TRBV2 and TRBJ2-7, with a tentative D call TRBD2 (7 bases). CDR3 length: 11 residues. In germline, CDR1 is SNHLY, CDR2 FYNNEI. Trimming took 8 bases from V and 9 from J, leaving 14 bases between them. CDR3: CASSDGGAQYF. CDR3 in DNA: TGTGCCAGCTCCGATGGGGGGGCGCAGTACTTC.

This chain joins TRBV4-2 and TRBJ2-7, with 7 bases matching TRBD1. V lost 2 bases to trimming and J lost 4 bases; unmatched junction nucleotides: 5. Per germline, CDR1 LGHNA and CDR2 YNFKEQ. The CDR3 is made up of 14 amino acids. The CDR3 DNA sequence: TGTGCCAGCAGCCAACTGGGACAGTCGTACGAGCAGTACTTC. It codes for CASSQLGQSYEQYF.

This clone was counted once. The chain is built from TRBV7-2 and TRBJ1-2; 11 nucleotides align to TRBD1. With V trimmed by 5 bases and J by 3 bases, 2 bases remained unmatched. Germline V gene sequence: CDR1 SGHTA, CDR2 FQGNSA. The CDR3 is 14 amino acids. The CDR3 loop is CASSGQGAYYGYTF. Here the CDR3 DNA reads TGTGCCAGCAGCGGACAGGGGGCCTACTATGGCTACACCTTC.

The rearrangement links TRBV5-1 to TRBJ1-4; D might be TRBD1 (5 bases). This CDR3 is built from 16 residues. V shed 1 base and J shed 4 bases, with 14 bases lying between them. Looked up from germline, CDR1 is SGHRS and CDR2 is YFSETQ. CDR3 loop: CASSLLGLPGNEKLFF. The CDR3 nucleotides read TGCGCCAGCAGCTTGTTGGGACTCCCTGGTAATGAAAAACTGTTTTTT.